The 12 T cell receptor beta chains given below trace back to one sample, sequenced in a study of cytomegalovirus exposure and HLA in healthy donors. The study ran its PCR with 60 Vbeta and 13 Jbeta primers. This table comes from immunoSEQ multiplex PCR, and its TCRdb copy is limited to in-frame clones, with some not included. The table lists 90,000 to 150,000 clones, 77% of them singletons. Sequencing used PBMCs. These receptor sequences come from a human donor in good health.

This rearrangement joins TRBV4-2 to TRBJ2-7; possible D gene TRBD2, 6 bases. With 4 bases removed from V and 4 bases from J, the gap between germline ends came to 11 bases. CDR3 size: 13 residues. Germline V lookup: CDR1 LGHNA, CDR2 YNFKEQ. Here the CDR3 reads CASSLPGDYEQYF. The CDR3 bases are TGTGCCAGCAGCCTTCCGGGAGATTACGAGCAGTACTTC.

The rearrangement links TRBV7-6 to TRBJ2-3; tentative D call: TRBD2 (6 bases). CDR1 and CDR2 from the germline V gene are SGHVS and FNYEAQ. The CDR3 has 13 amino acids. V was shortened by 1 base and J by 6 bases, with 8 bases between the two germline ends. The chain's CDR3 is CASSLGREDTQYF. CDR3 bases: TGTGCCAGCAGCTTAGGGAGGGAGGATACGCAGTATTTT.

V and J are TRBV7-2 and TRBJ2-1; 7 bases align to TRBD2. The germline V gene encodes CDR1 SGHTA and CDR2 FQGNSA. The CDR3 has 13 amino acids. V dropped 5 bases and J dropped 8; count of bases not matched to a gene: 6. The CDR3 loop reads CASSRTSVDEQFF. The CDR3 nucleotides read TGTGCCAGCAGCCGAACTAGCGTTGATGAGCAGTTCTTC.

This sequence joins TRBV5-6 and TRBJ2-5; TRBD1 aligns across 9 bases. The last part of the DNA fits TRBJ2-7 better; the J call may be wrong. Germline values: CDR1 SGHDT, CDR2 YYEEEE. This CDR3 is built from 18 residues. The CDR3 DNA sequence: TGTGCCAGCAGCTCAGGGGGGGGACAGGGACCTAGCTCCTACGAGCAGTACTTC. Its translation: CASSSGGGQGPSSYEQYF.

The genes are TRBV28 and TRBJ2-7, with 8 positions matching TRBD1. Losses at the gene ends were 5 bases for V and 2 bases for J; bases not matched to a gene: 8. This CDR3 comprises 15 residues. Germline values: CDR1 MDHEN, CDR2 SYDVKM. CDR3 residues: CASSPQGARAYEQYF. In nucleotides, the CDR3 is TGTGCCAGCAGTCCTCAGGGGGCAAGGGCCTACGAGCAGTACTTC.

The gene calls are TRBV28 and TRBJ2-1; 9 nucleotides agree with TRBD2. The CDR3 runs to 15 residues. CDR1 and CDR2 (germline): MDHEN, SYDVKM. The ends lost 7 bases at V and 4 bases at J; junction bases unmatched: 8. CDR3 region: CASITGTSLYNEQFF. The CDR3 DNA reads as TGTGCCAGCATTACCGGGACTAGCCTTTACAATGAGCAGTTCTTC.

The genes are TRBV11-2 and TRBJ2-3; D uncertain. There are 17 residues in the CDR3. Germline V gives CDR1 SGHAT, CDR2 FQNNGV. V was shortened by 2 bases and J by 0 bases, with 15 bases between the two germline ends. The CDR3 loop is CASSLRMAALSTDTQYF. The CDR3 DNA reads as TGTGCCAGCAGCTTACGAATGGCGGCGTTAAGCACAGATACGCAGTATTTT. The variable domain in full, completed from reference TRBV11-2 and TRBJ2-3, reads EAGVAQSPRYKIIEKRQSVAFWCNPISGHATLYWYQQILGQGPKLLIQFQNNGVVDDSQLPKDRFSAERLKGVDSTLKIQPAKLEDSAVYLCASSLRMAALSTDTQYFGPGTRLTVL.

The J gene is TRBJ1-1, the V gene TRBV28, with no clear D. Germline V lookup: CDR1 MDHEN, CDR2 SYDVKM. The CDR3 contains 11 residues. The ends were cut back, 6 bases at V and 5 bases at J, with 7 bases in the middle. CDR3 sequence (DNA): TGTGCCAGCAGCTCGAGGACTGAAGCTTTCTTT. Translating it yields CASSSRTEAFF.

CDR3 sequence: CASSLAQGGYGYTF. In DNA, the CDR3 is TGTGCCAGCAGCTTAGCACAGGGGGGCTATGGCTACACCTTC. The rearrangement uses TRBV7-2 and TRBJ1-2, with 8 bases that match TRBD1. Trimming took 0 bases from V and 4 from J; bases not matched to a gene: 1. Germline assignment: CDR1 SGHTA and CDR2 FQGNSA. The CDR3 loop spans 14 amino acids.

The rearrangement links TRBV6-1 to TRBJ2-1, with TRBD2 matching 10 bases. The J segment lost 1 base and the V segment lost 0 bases, leaving 6 bases of the junction unmatched. CDR3 length: 18 amino acids. Germline-derived CDR1 and CDR2 are MNHNS and SASEGT. The CDR3 nucleotides read TGTGCCAGCAGTGAAGCTACGGGACTAGCGAATTCCTACAATGAGCAGTTCTTC. As protein: CASSEATGLANSYNEQFF.

The genes are TRBV9 and TRBJ2-3, with D possibly being TRBD1 (5 bases). V was cut by 8 bases and J by 2 bases, with 12 bases left in between. The CDR3 is made up of 13 amino acids. Germline V CDR1 and CDR2: SGDLS, YYNGEE. The CDR3: CASGAGSTDTQYF. As DNA, the CDR3 is TGTGCCAGTGGGGCAGGGTCCACAGATACGCAGTATTTT. Complete variable domain (other parts from reference TRBV9 and TRBJ2-3): DSGVTQTPKHLITATGQRVTLRCSPRSGDLSVYWYQQSLDQGLQFLIQYYNGEERAKGNILERFSAQQFPDLHSELNLSSLELGDSALYFCASGAGSTDTQYFGPGTRLTVL.

This chain links TRBV9 with TRBJ2-2, with 7 bases that match TRBD1. V lost 0 bases to trimming and J lost 2 bases; unmatched junction nucleotides: 7. The germline V gene encodes CDR1 SGDLS and CDR2 YYNGEE. There are 17 residues in the CDR3. The CDR3 bases are TGTGCCAGCAGCGTAGTTCCCGGGACAGATAACACCGGGGAGCTGTTTTTT. Residues: CASSVVPGTDNTGELFF.